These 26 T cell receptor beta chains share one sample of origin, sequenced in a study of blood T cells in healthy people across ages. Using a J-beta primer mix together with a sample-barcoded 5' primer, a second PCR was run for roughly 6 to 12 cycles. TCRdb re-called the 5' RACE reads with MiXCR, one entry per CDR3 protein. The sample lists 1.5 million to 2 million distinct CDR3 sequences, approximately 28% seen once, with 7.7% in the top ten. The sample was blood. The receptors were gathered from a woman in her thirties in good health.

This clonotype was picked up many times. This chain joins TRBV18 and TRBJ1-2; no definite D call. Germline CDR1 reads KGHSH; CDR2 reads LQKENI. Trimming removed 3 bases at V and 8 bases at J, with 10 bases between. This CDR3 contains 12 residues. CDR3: CASSPSGEGYTF. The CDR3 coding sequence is TGTGCCAGCTCACCTTCCGGGGAAGGCTACACCTTC.

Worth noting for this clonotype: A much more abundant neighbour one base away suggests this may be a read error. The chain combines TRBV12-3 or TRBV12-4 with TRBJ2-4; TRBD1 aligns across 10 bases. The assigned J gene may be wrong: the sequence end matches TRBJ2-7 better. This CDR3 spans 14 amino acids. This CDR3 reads CASRAGTGVYEQYF. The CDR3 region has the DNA TGTGCCAGCAGGGCCGGGACAGGGGTCTACGAGCAGTACTTC.

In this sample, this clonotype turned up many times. CDR3 amino acids: CASSDPRLSGGKYNEQFF. DNA of the CDR3: TGTGCCAGCAGTGACCCACGACTTAGCGGGGGAAAATACAATGAGCAGTTCTTC. The chain combines TRBV6-4 with TRBJ2-1; 9 positions match TRBD2. This CDR3 region has 18 residues. V shed 2 bases and J 4 bases; nucleotides not matched to a gene: 12. Per germline, CDR1 MRHNA and CDR2 SNTAGT.

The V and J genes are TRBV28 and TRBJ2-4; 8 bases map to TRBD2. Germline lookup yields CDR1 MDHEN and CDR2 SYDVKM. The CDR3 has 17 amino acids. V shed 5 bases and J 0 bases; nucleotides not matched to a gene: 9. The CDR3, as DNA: TGTGCCAGCAGTCCGTCTACGCGGGGGGTAGCCAAAAACATTCAGTACTTC. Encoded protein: CASSPSTRGVAKNIQYF.

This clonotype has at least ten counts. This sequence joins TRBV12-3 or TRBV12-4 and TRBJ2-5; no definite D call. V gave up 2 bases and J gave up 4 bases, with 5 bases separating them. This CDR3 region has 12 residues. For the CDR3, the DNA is TGTGCCAGCAGTTTAATAGGAGAGACCCAGTACTTC. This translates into CASSLIGETQYF.

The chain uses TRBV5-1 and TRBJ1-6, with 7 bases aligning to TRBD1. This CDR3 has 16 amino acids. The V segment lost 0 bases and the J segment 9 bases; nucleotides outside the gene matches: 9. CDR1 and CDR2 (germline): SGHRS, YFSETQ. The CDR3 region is CASSLEGGDSGSPLHF. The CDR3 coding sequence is TGCGCCAGCAGCTTGGAAGGGGGCGATTCTGGTTCACCCCTCCACTTT.

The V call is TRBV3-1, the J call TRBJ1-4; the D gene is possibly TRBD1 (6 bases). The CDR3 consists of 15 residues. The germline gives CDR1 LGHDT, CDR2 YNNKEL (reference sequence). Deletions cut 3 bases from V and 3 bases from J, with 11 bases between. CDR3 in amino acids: CASSHPDRSNEKLFF. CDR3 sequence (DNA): TGTGCCAGCAGCCACCCGGACAGATCTAATGAAAAACTGTTTTTT.

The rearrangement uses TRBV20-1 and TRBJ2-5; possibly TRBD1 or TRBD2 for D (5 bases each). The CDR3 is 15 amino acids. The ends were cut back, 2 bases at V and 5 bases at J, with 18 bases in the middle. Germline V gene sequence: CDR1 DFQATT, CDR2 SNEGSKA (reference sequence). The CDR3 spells CSARKIGALGETQYF. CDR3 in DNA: TGCAGTGCTAGAAAAATCGGGGCCCTAGGGGAGACCCAGTACTTC.

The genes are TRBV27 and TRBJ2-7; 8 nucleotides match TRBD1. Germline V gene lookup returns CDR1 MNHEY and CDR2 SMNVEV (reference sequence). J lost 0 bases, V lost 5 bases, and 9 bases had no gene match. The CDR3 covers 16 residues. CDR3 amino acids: CASSQGAPGYSYEQYF. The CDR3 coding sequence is TGTGCCAGCAGTCAGGGGGCGCCAGGGTACTCCTACGAGCAGTACTTC.

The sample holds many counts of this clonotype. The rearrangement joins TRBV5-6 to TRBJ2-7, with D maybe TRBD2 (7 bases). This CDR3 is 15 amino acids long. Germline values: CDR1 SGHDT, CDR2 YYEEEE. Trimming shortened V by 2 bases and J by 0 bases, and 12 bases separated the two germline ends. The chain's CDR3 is CASSLGRGASYEQYF. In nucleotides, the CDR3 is TGTGCCAGCAGCTTAGGGAGGGGGGCCTCCTACGAGCAGTACTTC.

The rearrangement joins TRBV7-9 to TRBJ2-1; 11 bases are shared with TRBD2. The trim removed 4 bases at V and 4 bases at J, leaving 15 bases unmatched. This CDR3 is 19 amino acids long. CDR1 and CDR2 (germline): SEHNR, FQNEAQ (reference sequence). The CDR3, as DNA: TGTGCCAGCAGCTATTTCGCTGGGGTCAGACTAGCGGGGTACAATGAGCAGTTCTTC. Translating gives CASSYFAGVRLAGYNEQFF. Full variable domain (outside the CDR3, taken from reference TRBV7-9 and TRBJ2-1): DTGVSQNPRHKITKRGQNVTFRCDPISEHNRLYWYRQTLGQGPEFLTYFQNEAQLEKSRLLSDRFSAERPKGSFSTLEIQRTEQGDSAMYLCASSYFAGVRLAGYNEQFFGPGTRLTVL.

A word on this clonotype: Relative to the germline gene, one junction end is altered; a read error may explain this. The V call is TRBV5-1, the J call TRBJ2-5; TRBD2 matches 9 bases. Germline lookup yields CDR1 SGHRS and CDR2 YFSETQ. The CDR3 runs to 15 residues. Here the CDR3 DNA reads TGCGCCGGCAGCGGAAGCGGGGGGTACCAAGAGACCCAGTACTTC. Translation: CAGSGSGGYQETQYF.

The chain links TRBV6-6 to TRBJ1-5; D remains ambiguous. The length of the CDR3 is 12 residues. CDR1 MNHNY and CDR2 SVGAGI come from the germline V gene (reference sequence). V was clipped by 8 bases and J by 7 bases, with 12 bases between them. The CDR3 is CASGEARQPQHF. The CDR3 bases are TGTGCCAGCGGAGAGGCACGGCAGCCCCAGCATTTT.

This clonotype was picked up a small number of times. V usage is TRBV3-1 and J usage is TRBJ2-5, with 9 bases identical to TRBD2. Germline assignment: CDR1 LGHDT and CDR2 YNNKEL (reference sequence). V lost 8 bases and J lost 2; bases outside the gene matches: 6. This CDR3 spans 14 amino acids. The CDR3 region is CASGSGGAQETQYF. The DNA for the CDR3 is TGTGCCAGCGGTAGCGGGGGAGCACAAGAGACCCAGTACTTC.

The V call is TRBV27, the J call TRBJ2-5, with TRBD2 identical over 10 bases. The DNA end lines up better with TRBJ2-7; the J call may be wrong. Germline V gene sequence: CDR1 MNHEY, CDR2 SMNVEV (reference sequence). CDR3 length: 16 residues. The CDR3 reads CASSSDSGGLLNEQYF. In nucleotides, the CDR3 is TGTGCCAGCAGTTCCGATAGCGGGGGGCTCTTGAACGAGCAGTACTTC.

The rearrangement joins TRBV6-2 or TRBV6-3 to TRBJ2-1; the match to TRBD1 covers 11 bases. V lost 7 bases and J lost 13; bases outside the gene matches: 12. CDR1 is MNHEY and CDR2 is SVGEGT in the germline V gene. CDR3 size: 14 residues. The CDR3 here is CASTGTGGILSQFF. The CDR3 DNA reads TGTGCCAGCACCGGGACAGGGGGAATTTTATCTCAGTTCTTC.

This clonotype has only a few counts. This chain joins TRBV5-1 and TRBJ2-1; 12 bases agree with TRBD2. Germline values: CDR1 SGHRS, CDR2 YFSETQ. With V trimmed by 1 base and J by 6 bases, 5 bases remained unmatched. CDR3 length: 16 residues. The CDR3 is CASSLSLAGGLNEQFF. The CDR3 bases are TGCGCCAGCAGCTTGAGTCTAGCGGGGGGGCTCAATGAGCAGTTCTTC.

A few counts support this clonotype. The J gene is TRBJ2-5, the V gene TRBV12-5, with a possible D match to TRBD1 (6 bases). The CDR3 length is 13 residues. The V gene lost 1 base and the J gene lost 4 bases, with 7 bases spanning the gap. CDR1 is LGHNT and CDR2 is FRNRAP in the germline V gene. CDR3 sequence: CASGLGRGETQYF. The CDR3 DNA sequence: TGTGCTAGTGGTTTGGGCAGGGGAGAGACCCAGTACTTC.

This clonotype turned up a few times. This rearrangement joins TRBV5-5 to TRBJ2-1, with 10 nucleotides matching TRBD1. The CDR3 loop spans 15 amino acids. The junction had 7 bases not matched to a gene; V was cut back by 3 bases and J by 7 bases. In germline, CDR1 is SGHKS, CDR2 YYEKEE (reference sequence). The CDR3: CASSSDRGTWNEQFF. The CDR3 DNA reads TGTGCCAGCAGCTCGGACAGGGGGACCTGGAATGAGCAGTTCTTC. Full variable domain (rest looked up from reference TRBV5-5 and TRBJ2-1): DAGVTQSPTHLIKTRGQQVTLRCSPISGHKSVSWYQQVLGQGPQFIFQYYEKEERGRGNFPDRFSARQFPNYSSELNVNALLLGDSALYLCASSSDRGTWNEQFFGPGTRLTVL.

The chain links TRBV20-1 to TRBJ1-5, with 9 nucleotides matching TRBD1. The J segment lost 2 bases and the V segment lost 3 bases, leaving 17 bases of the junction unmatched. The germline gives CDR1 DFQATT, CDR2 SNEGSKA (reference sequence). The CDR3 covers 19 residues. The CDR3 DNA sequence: TGCAGTGCTAGGCCGGCGAGGGGACAGGGATCGGACGGCAATCAGCCCCAGCATTTT. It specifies CSARPARGQGSDGNQPQHF.

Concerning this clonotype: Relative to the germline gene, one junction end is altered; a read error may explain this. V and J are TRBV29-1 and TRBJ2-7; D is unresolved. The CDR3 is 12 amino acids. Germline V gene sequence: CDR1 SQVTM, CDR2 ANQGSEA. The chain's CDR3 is CNVELTSYEQYF. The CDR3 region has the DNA TGCAACGTTGAACTCACCTCCTACGAGCAGTACTTC.

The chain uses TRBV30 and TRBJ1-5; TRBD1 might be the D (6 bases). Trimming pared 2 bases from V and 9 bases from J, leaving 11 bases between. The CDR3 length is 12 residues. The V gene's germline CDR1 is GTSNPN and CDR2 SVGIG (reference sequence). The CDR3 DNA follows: TGTGCCTGGAGTCTACAGGGTCTGCCCCAGCATTTT. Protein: CAWSLQGLPQHF.

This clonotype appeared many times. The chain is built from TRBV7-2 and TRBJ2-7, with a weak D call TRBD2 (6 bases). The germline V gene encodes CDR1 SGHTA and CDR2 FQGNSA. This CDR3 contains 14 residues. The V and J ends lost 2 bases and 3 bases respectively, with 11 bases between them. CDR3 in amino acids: CASSLLGTGYEQYF. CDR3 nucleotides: TGTGCCAGCAGCTTATTAGGGACTGGCTACGAGCAGTACTTC.

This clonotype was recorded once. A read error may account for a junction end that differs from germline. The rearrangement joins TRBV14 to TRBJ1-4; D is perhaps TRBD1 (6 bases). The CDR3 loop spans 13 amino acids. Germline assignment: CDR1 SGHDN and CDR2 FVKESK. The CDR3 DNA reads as TGTGCCGGCAGCCAAGACAGGTCGATGGAACTGTTTTTT. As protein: CAGSQDRSMELFF.

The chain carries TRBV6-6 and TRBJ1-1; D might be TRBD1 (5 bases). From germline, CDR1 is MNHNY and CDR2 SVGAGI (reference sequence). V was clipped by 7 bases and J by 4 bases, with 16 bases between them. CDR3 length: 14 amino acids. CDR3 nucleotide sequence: TGTGCCAGCAAGAGAACGGGGGATGGCACTGAAGCTTTCTTT. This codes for CASKRTGDGTEAFF.

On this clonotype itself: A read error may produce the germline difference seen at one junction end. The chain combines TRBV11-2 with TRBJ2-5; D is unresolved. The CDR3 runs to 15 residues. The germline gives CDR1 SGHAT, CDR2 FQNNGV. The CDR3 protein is CTSSLYSLSQETQYF. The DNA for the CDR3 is TGTACCAGCAGCTTATATTCTCTGTCCCAAGAGACCCAGTACTTC.